The 9 T cell receptor beta chains reported below all come from one sample, sequenced in a study of blood T cell repertoires in COVID-19 (TCRdb year 2020). Receptor amplification or capture employed the immunoSEQ multiplex PCR assay. TCRdb limited this immuneACCESS table to in-frame rearrangements with V and J called. A share of clones is missing; checked studies link under half to unresolved V genes, and the rest is unexplained. This sample has about 280,000 clones in its table, and 85% of those were observed once. The top ten constitute 10% to 15% of the sample. The sequenced sample was peripheral blood. The receptors were sampled from a human donor in a cohort sampled during active COVID-19.

The genes are TRBV12-3 or TRBV12-4 and TRBJ2-1; D gene ambiguous. The CDR3 is 13 residues long. Trimming took off 5 bases at V and 7 bases at J, with 12 bases between the two ends. CDR3 loop: CASSPERWNEQFF. The DNA of the CDR3 is TGTGCCAGCAGTCCCGAGAGATGGAATGAGCAGTTCTTC.

This clone came up a few times. The V call is TRBV12-3 or TRBV12-4, the J call TRBJ2-7; 7 nucleotides line up with TRBD1. V gave up 3 bases and J gave up 3 bases; unmatched junction bases: 2. CDR3 length: 13 residues. The CDR3 protein is CASSLGQNYEQYF. CDR3 bases: TGTGCCAGCAGTTTGGGACAGAACTACGAGCAGTACTTC.

The CDR3 loop reads CASSHRGLNSPLHF. DNA for the CDR3: TGTGCCAGCAGCCACAGGGGGCTCAACTCACCCCTCCACTTT. This chain joins TRBV7-8 and TRBJ1-6; 9 bases agree with TRBD1. Germline trimming cut 5 bases from V and 10 bases from J; bases unmatched to any gene: 6. CDR1 and CDR2 from the germline V gene are SGHVS and FQNEAQ. The CDR3 covers 14 residues. Full variable domain (remainder filled in from reference TRBV7-8 and TRBJ1-6): GAGVSQSPRYKVAKRGQDVALRCDPISGHVSLFWYQQALGQGPEFLTYFQNEAQLDKSGLPSDRFFAERPEGSVSTLKIQRTQQEDSAVYLCASSHRGLNSPLHFGNGTRLTVT.

The V call is TRBV2, the J call TRBJ2-4; 8 bases are a match to TRBD2. The CDR3 sequence is 15 residues long. Germline values: CDR1 SNHLY, CDR2 FYNNEI. The ends lost 6 bases at V and 8 bases at J; junction bases unmatched: 12. The chain's CDR3 is CASSRTSSTLDIQYF. CDR3 nucleotide sequence: TGTGCCAGCAGCCGGACTAGCTCAACACTGGACATTCAGTACTTC.

The gene calls are TRBV7-8 and TRBJ2-1; 7 bases line up with TRBD1. This CDR3 has 15 residues. Germline loops: CDR1 SGHVS, CDR2 FQNEAQ. The trim removed 2 bases at V and 6 bases at J, leaving 7 bases unmatched. The CDR3 protein is CASSLYRAGGNEQFF. The CDR3 bases are TGTGCCAGCAGCTTATACCGGGCAGGGGGCAATGAGCAGTTCTTC.

This CDR3 is CASRSAGTGGPFGNTIYF. CDR3 DNA: TGTGCCAGCAGATCCGCCGGGACAGGGGGACCCTTTGGAAACACCATATATTTT. The chain joins TRBV11-2 to TRBJ1-3, with 11 bases identical to TRBD1. With V trimmed by 6 bases and J by 3 bases, 13 bases remained unmatched. Germline V gene sequence: CDR1 SGHAT, CDR2 FQNNGV. CDR3 length: 18 amino acids. The full variable domain, completed using reference TRBV11-2 and TRBJ1-3, is EAGVAQSPRYKIIEKRQSVAFWCNPISGHATLYWYQQILGQGPKLLIQFQNNGVVDDSQLPKDRFSAERLKGVDSTLKIQPAKLEDSAVYLCASRSAGTGGPFGNTIYFGEGSWLTVV.

This chain uses TRBV18 with TRBJ1-1, with D perhaps matching TRBD1 (5 bases). Trimming shortened V by 6 bases and J by 1 base, and 9 bases separated the two germline ends. From germline, CDR1 is KGHSH and CDR2 LQKENI. The CDR3 loop spans 13 amino acids. CDR3 nucleotide sequence: TGTGCCAGCTCCCTCGGACAGAACACTGAAGCTTTCTTT. This gives the protein CASSLGQNTEAFF.

The chain uses TRBV30 and TRBJ1-4; D not certain. Germline values: CDR1 GTSNPN, CDR2 SVGIG (reference sequence). V was shortened by 3 bases and J by 3 bases, with 14 bases between the two germline ends. The CDR3 loop spans 15 amino acids. The CDR3 DNA sequence: TGTGCCTGGAGGAACAACGGGGTAGCTAATGAAAAACTGTTTTTT. This codes for CAWRNNGVANEKLFF. The full variable domain, completed using reference TRBV30 and TRBJ1-4, is SQTIHQWPATLVQPVGSPLSLECTVEGTSNPNLYWYRQAAGRGLQLLFYSVGIGQISSEVPQNLSASRPQDRQFILSSKKLLLSDSGFYLCAWRNNGVANEKLFFGSGTQLSVL.

This chain links TRBV27 with TRBJ1-2; 9 bases fit TRBD1. After removal of 2 bases from V and 4 bases from J, the junction contained 11 bases not matched to a gene. From germline, CDR1 is MNHEY and CDR2 SMNVEV (reference sequence). The CDR3 loop spans 17 amino acids. The CDR3 region is CASSLGPPGQGLYGYTF. The CDR3 DNA reads as TGTGCCAGCAGTTTAGGCCCCCCGGGACAGGGCCTCTATGGCTACACCTTC.